This T cell receptor (beta chain) was retrieved from a study of cytomegalovirus exposure and HLA in healthy donors. Study findings and constraints: Most CMV-associated TCR beta chains were later found to appear HLA-restricted. When analyzed later, a missense DCLRE1C variant was found to be linked to TCR beta V- and J-gene trimming. Sequences of the TCR beta chain were said to predict the HLA-A and HLA-B alleles of most subjects accurately.

The CDR3 has 14 amino acids. Germline loops: CDR1 GTSNPN, CDR2 SVGIG (reference sequence). V shed 4 bases and J 10 bases; nucleotides not matched to a gene: 9. Both 60 Vbeta primers and 13 Jbeta primers went into the PCR. Repertoires were generated with immunoSEQ multiplex PCR, while TCRdb's copy carries only in-frame clones and drops some. In the table there are tens of thousands of clones, approximately 78% of which are singletons. For this clone: Its antigen is not identified.

The chain has TRBV30 and TRBJ2-1; 11 nucleotides agree with TRBD2. The specimen sequenced was PBMCs. The receptor comes from a man between 40 and 49 years old in good health and CMV-seronegative. The CDR3 sequence is CAWTASGRIGEQFF. For the CDR3, the DNA is TGTGCCTGGACCGCTAGCGGGAGGATCGGCGAGCAGTTCTTC.